The rows below give T cell receptor beta chains drawn from one sample of a study of post-analysis software for immune sequencing data. Each CDR3 protein is one row after TCRdb ran MiXCR on the PCR reads. The sample consists of about half a million distinct CDR3 sequences, nearly 45% of them appearing once. Sequenced: blood. The receptors stem from a girl aged 10 to 17 with multiple sclerosis. CDR3s include the opening cysteine and the closing phenylalanine or tryptophan. D genes are given only for firm matches. Some rows have no size entry. The others give once, few or many, or a class for an expanded clone.

size	D	J	V	DNA	CDR3
NA	NA	TRBJ2-1	TRBV7-9	TGTGCCAGCAGCCCTCTTACCGATGGAGAGCAGTTCTTC	CASSPLTDGEQFF
NA	TRBD2	TRBJ2-1	TRBV5-1	TGCGCCAGCAGCTTGATGAGCGGGAGCTCCTACAATGAGCAGTTCTTC	CASSLMSGSSYNEQFF
NA	TRBD2	TRBJ2-5	TRBV12-3/TRBV12-4	TGTGCCAGCAGTTGGACTAGCGGGAGTCGACAAGAGACCCAGTACTTC	CASSWTSGSRQETQYF
NA	NA	TRBJ2-3	TRBV20-1	TGCAGTGCAACGGACCTCACAGATACGCAGTATTTT	CSATDLTDTQYF
few	NA	TRBJ2-7	TRBV7-9	TGTGCCAGCAGCCCGGTGAGGGACGAGCAGTACTTC	CASSPVRDEQYF
NA	NA	TRBJ1-2	TRBV20-1	TGCAGTGCTACCGAAAGGGGTTACTATGGCTACACCTTC	CSATERGYYGYTF
few	TRBD2	TRBJ2-7	TRBV10-3	TGTGCCATCAGCCTGACTAGCGGGAGCTACGAGCAGTACTTC	CAISLTSGSYEQYF
NA	NA	TRBJ1-1	TRBV7-8	TGTGCCAGCAGCTCGAGAAGGTTTTCGAACACTGAAGCTTTCTTT	CASSSRRFSNTEAFF
NA	TRBD1	TRBJ2-5	TRBV5-1	TGCGCCAGCAGTTCCGGGACAGCAGCCCTCCAAGAGACCCAGTACTTC	CASSSGTAALQETQYF
NA	NA	TRBJ1-2	TRBV6-5	TGTGCCAGCAGTTACTCATTTCAGGGGAACTATGGCTACACCTTC	CASSYSFQGNYGYTF
NA	NA	TRBJ1-1	TRBV7-9	TGTGCCAGCAGCTTAGATGGGGGGACTGAAGCTTTCTTT	CASSLDGGTEAFF
NA	NA	TRBJ2-1	TRBV5-1	TGCGCCAGCAGTATCAACGGGCGTTACAATGAGCAGTTCTTC	CASSINGRYNEQFF
NA	NA	TRBJ1-2	TRBV20-1	TGCAGTGCTGGCGAGGGGGGTTCTGGCTACACCTTC	CSAGEGGSGYTF
NA	TRBD1	TRBJ2-5	TRBV5-5	TGTGCCAGCAGCTTCCGAACGGGACAGGCGTACTTC	CASSFRTGQAYF
NA	TRBD2	TRBJ2-1	TRBV12-3/TRBV12-4	TGTGCCAGCAGTTCAGGGACTAGCGGGAGGGGGTACAATGAGCAGTTCTTC	CASSSGTSGRGYNEQFF
NA	TRBD2	TRBJ2-3	TRBV29-1	TGCAGCGTGCTTGCGGGAGGGCCTCCCCCAGATACGCAGTATTTT	CSVLAGGPPPDTQYF
few	TRBD1	TRBJ1-2	TRBV11-1	TGTGCCAGCAGCAAACTCCGGGACAGGGATGGCTACACCTTC	CASSKLRDRDGYTF
few	NA	TRBJ2-7	TRBV20-1	TGCAGATTATCGGCAGGGCCCTACGAGCAGTACTTC	CRLSAGPYEQYF
NA	NA	TRBJ2-7	TRBV28	TGTGCCAGCAGTTCCGGGTTCCCAGGGATTAACTACGAGCAGTACTTC	CASSSGFPGINYEQYF
NA	NA	TRBJ2-7	TRBV28	TGTGCCAGCAGTTTATCGGGGGGCCAGTCGAACGAGCAGTACTTC	CASSLSGGQSNEQYF
NA	TRBD2	TRBJ2-1	TRBV29-1	TGCAGCGTTGAGGATGGGACTAGCGGCGAGTACAATGAGCAGTTCTTC	CSVEDGTSGEYNEQFF
NA	TRBD1	TRBJ1-5	TRBV6-2/TRBV6-3	TGTGCCAGCAGTCAACTCGGTTTAGACAGGGTCGCAGCTTGGCAGCCCCAGCATTTT	CASSQLGLDRVAAWQPQHF
NA	NA	TRBJ1-6	TRBV3-1	TGTGCCAGCAGCCAACAAGGCGGGGCGGATTCACCCCTCCACTTT	CASSQQGGADSPLHF
NA	TRBD2	TRBJ2-7	TRBV20-1	TGCAGTGCTAGAGATCAGTCAGCGGGAGGTACCTACGAGCAGTACTTC	CSARDQSAGGTYEQYF
few	TRBD1	TRBJ2-3	TRBV12-3/TRBV12-4	TGTGCCAGCAGTCGCCGGGACAGCACAGATGCGCAGTATTTT	CASSRRDSTDAQYF
few	NA	TRBJ2-1	TRBV20-1	TGCAGTGCTGAACTTCCCGGGACTTCGAGCTCCTACAATGAGCAGTTCTTC	CSAELPGTSSSYNEQFF
NA	TRBD1	TRBJ2-3	TRBV12-3/TRBV12-4	TGTGCCAGCAGTTTCTGGGGCGACAGGGTACCCGATACGCAGTATTTT	CASSFWGDRVPDTQYF